This T cell receptor beta chain was identified during a study of CD8 T cells in ankylosing spondylitis. Study-wide findings and caveats: A motif in TCR beta, a set of roughly 8 highly homologous variants, appeared characteristic of ankylosing spondylitis blood. Enrichment of disease-linked clones was reportedly significant in matched ankylosing spondylitis synovial fluid. Clones linked to the disease showed a CD8+ phenotype. They occurred at relatively low frequencies in peripheral blood.

About this clonotype: Its target is not known. A read error may be the cause here, since a much bigger clone is one base away.

Making the TCR beta libraries involved quantitative 5'-RACE with molecular barcodes. TCRdb fed the 5' RACE reads into MiXCR, producing one record per CDR3 protein. The table shows 300,000 to 350,000 distinct CDR3 sequences, with approximately 10% occurring only once. This CDR3 spans 15 amino acids. Germline V lookup: CDR1 MNHEY, CDR2 SVGEGT. This TCR derives from a female donor with ankylosing spondylitis or in good health (not recorded which). The specimen sequenced was blood, either unsorted or a sorted T cell fraction (not recorded which). The chain uses TRBV6-2 or TRBV6-3 and TRBJ1-4; 8 bases line up with TRBD1. CDR3 protein: CSSKTPGGATEKLFF. For the CDR3, the DNA is TGTTCCAGCAAGACCCCAGGGGGCGCGACTGAAAAACTGTTTTTT.